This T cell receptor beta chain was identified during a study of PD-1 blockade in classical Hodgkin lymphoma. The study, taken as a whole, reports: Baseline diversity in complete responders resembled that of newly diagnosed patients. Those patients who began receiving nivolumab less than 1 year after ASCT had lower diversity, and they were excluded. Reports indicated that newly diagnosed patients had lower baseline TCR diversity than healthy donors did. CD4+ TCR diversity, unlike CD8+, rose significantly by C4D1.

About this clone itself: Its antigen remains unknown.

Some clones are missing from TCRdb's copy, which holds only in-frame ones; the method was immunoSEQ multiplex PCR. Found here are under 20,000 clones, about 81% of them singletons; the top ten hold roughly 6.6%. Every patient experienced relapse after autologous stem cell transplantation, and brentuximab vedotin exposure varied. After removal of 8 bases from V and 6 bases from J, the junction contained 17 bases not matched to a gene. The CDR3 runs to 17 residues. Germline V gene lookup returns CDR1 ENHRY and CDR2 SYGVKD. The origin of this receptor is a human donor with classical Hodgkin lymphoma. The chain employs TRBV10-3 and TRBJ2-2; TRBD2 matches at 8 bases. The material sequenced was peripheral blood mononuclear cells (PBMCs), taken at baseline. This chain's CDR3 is CAIYVEGLAGYPGELFF. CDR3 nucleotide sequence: TGTGCCATCTATGTCGAGGGCCTAGCGGGTTATCCCGGGGAGCTGTTTTTT.